Listed below are T cell receptor beta chains from one sample, sequenced in a study of identical twins. Via MiXCR, TCRdb re-called the 5' RACE reads, giving one row per CDR3 protein. The table has 700,000 or so distinct CDR3 sequences, 8.6% seen once; the top ten hold roughly 0.97%. These records were also assigned to another study, of yellow fever vaccine responses in identical twins.

Sequencing was carried out using PBMCs. These TCRs come from a woman aged 18 to 35 in good health. Both conserved end residues are part of each CDR3. A D gene is named only where the DNA matches it firmly. Clone size is shown for a subset of rows, as once, few, many or a class of expanded clone.

few,TRBJ2-2,TRBV28,.,TGTGCCAGCAGGGGCAGGGTCCAGACCGGGGAGCTGTTTTTT,CASRGRVQTGELFF
many,TRBJ2-5,TRBV12-3/TRBV12-4,TRBD1,TGTGCCAGCAGTTCCATACAGGGGGCTGGGGAGACCCAGTACTTC,CASSSIQGAGETQYF
few,TRBJ2-7,TRBV6-1,.,TGTGCCAGCAGCAAAACTCGTGCTGGGTCCGGGAACGAGCAGTACTTC,CASSKTRAGSGNEQYF
.,TRBJ2-7,TRBV7-9,.,TGTGCCAGCAGTCCCCGGGGACCGGAGGATGTTTGGGAGCAGTACTTC,CASSPRGPEDVWEQYF
many,TRBJ2-5,TRBV12-3/TRBV12-4,.,TGTGCCAGCAGTTTCAGAGGGACGGAGACCCAGTACTTC,CASSFRGTETQYF
few,TRBJ2-7,TRBV29-1,.,TGCAGCGTTGAACTAGGGGCCGGCTACGAGCAGTACTTC,CSVELGAGYEQYF
few,TRBJ2-3,TRBV24-1,.,TGTGCCACCAGTGGCACAGAAGATACGCAGTATTTT,CATSGTEDTQYF
.,TRBJ2-3,TRBV7-8,TRBD1,TGTGCCAGCAGCTTAAATGACAGGGGGATCAGCACAGATACGCAGTATTTT,CASSLNDRGISTDTQYF
.,TRBJ2-4,TRBV5-1,.,TGCGCCAGCAGCGATTTACAGGGAGTTCAAAACATTCAGTACTTC,CASSDLQGVQNIQYF
few,TRBJ1-1,TRBV20-1,TRBD1,TGCAGTGCCGAGAAGGGGGCCTTCTTT,CSAEKGAFF
.,TRBJ2-1,TRBV6-2/TRBV6-3,TRBD1,TGTGCCAGCAGTTACGTCGGGACAGGAGCCTTGGAGCAGTTCTTC,CASSYVGTGALEQFF
many,TRBJ2-4,TRBV7-9,TRBD1,TGTGCCAGCAGTCAAGAACAGGGGGCAGAGTACTTC,CASSQEQGAEYF
few,TRBJ2-7,TRBV7-2,TRBD1,TGTGCCAGCAGCAAGACAGTTGGACAGGGGACCTACGAGCAGTACTTC,CASSKTVGQGTYEQYF
.,TRBJ2-2,TRBV7-3,TRBD1,TGTGCCAGCAGCTTAAAATCTGCCGGGACAGGGAACACCGGGGAGCTGTTTTTT,CASSLKSAGTGNTGELFF
few,TRBJ2-3,TRBV9,.,TGTGCCAGCAGCGTAGGGGCAGCACGCACAGATACGCAGTATTTT,CASSVGAARTDTQYF
few,TRBJ2-7,TRBV10-3,.,TGTGCCATCATGGGCAGCGGCCACGAGCAGTACTTC,CAIMGSGHEQYF
.,TRBJ2-4,TRBV19,TRBD1,TGTGCATGCCCAGTATGGGGGACAGAAAACATTCAGTACTTC,CACPVWGTENIQYF